This TCR beta chain was found in a study of vaccination effects on CD4 cells after COVID-19. TCRdb's table, derived via immunoSEQ multiplex PCR, lists solely in-frame clones and lacks some. The table includes around 59,000 clones, around 82% detected once. On this clone itself: Its antigen is currently unknown.

The CDR3 contains 14 residues. Unmatched junction bases numbered 4, after V lost 3 bases and J lost 3 bases. Germline CDR1 reads DFQATT; CDR2 reads SNEGSKA (reference sequence). Prior to sequencing, the ViraFEST assay stimulated PBMC with viral peptide pools, which expanded the antigen-specific CD4+ T cells. Upon completion of 10 to 11 days in culture, CD4+ T cells were isolated. All participants had two doses of either the BNT162b2 or mRNA-1273 vaccine. Vaccine recipients had no previous SARS-CoV-2 infection; their nucleocapsid antibodies were negative. The chain uses TRBV20-1 and TRBJ2-1; 8 nucleotides align to TRBD2. The TCR originated in a human donor who received a COVID-19 vaccine. Sequences were derived from CD4+ T cells from PBMCs cultured with HCoV-OC43 spike peptides, sampled after COVID-19 vaccination. Subset indicated: HCoV-OC43 spike overlapping peptide pool stimulation. CDR3 nucleotide sequence: TGCAGTGCTAGTGGCGGGGGGAACTACAATGAGCAGTTCTTC. Translating gives CSASGGGNYNEQFF.